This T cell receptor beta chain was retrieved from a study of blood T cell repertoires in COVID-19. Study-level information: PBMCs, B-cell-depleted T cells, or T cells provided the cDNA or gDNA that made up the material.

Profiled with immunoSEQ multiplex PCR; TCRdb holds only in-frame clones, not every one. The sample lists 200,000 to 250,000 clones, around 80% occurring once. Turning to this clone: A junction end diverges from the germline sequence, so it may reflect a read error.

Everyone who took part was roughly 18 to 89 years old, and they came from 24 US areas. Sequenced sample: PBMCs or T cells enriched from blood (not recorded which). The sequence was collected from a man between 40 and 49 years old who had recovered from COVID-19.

The CDR3 bases are TGTGCCAGCAGTCTAGCGAGACAGGGACAAGCTTTCTTT. Residues: CASSLARQGQAFF. J is TRBJ1-1 and V is TRBV12-3 or TRBV12-4; TRBD1 agrees at 7 bases. The CDR3 runs 13 residues.